This T cell receptor beta chain came from a study of shared clonotypes between healthy human individuals. Study-wide findings and caveats: Clonotype sharing across donors was expected to vary with sequencing depth. Few donors limited the genetic and exposure-history diversity represented.

Comments on this clone: Its antigen is not identified.

Germline assignment: CDR1 KGHSH and CDR2 LQKENI. This CDR3 comprises 15 residues. V dropped 3 bases and J dropped 3 bases, with 15 bases sitting between them. Only in-frame clones appear in the TCRdb table, and some are missing; sequencing was by immunoSEQ multiplex PCR. Of around 2,000,000 clones in the sample, approximately 95% were seen once. Sample: naive CD4+ T cells sorted from blood. Subset described: CD45RA+ positively selected. This TCR came from a young man in good health. The gene calls are TRBV18 and TRBJ2-7; D might be TRBD1 or TRBD2, each matching 5 bases. The CDR3 coding sequence is TGTGCCAGCTCACCTGCCCAGGCAGGGAGCTACGAGCAGTACTTC. Protein sequence: CASSPAQAGSYEQYF. The full variable domain, rest sourced from reference TRBV18 and TRBJ2-7, is NAGVMQNPRHLVRRRGQEARLRCSPMKGHSHVYWYRQLPEEGLKFMVYLQKENIIDESGMPKERFSAEFPKEGPSILRIQQVVRGDSAAYFCASSPAQAGSYEQYFGPGTRLTVT.